The rows below give T cell receptor beta chains drawn from one sample of a study of breast tumors, draining lymph nodes, adjacent tissues. Using its own MiXCR run on the multiplex PCR reads, TCRdb lists one record per CDR3 protein. Seen here are approximately 130,000 distinct CDR3 sequences, around 20% observed once, and the top ten hold roughly 2%. Sample: axillary lymph node tissue. These receptors all stem from a female donor with breast cancer. Some clones in this sample may be carry-over from other donors' samples. The CDR3 runs from the conserved cysteine through the conserved F or W. A D gene is named only where the DNA matches it firmly. Size is omitted from some rows. Given values are once, few, many or a class for expanded clones.

J	V	size	D	DNA	CDR3
TRBJ1-5	TRBV5-6	many	-	TGTGCCAGCAGCTTGGCCGGGGCAGTCGGGGGGCCCCAGCATTTT	CASSLAGAVGGPQHF
TRBJ2-1	TRBV29-1	many	-	TGCAGCGGCGGGGGGAGGGGGCATCGGGATGAGCAGTTCTTC	CSGGGRGHRDEQFF
TRBJ2-5	TRBV14	many	-	TGTGCCAGCAGCCAATATACTTCGTTTGGCGGGGTCGAAGAGACCCAGTACTTC	CASSQYTSFGGVEETQYF
TRBJ1-3	TRBV5-5	many	TRBD1	TGTGCCAGCAGCGGGGGCACAGGGGGCGCAATAGATGGAAACACCATATATTTT	CASSGGTGGAIDGNTIYF
TRBJ2-2	TRBV10-3	many	TRBD2	TGTGCCATCAGCCCGAGCGGGAGGAACACCGGGGAGCTGTTTTTT	CAISPSGRNTGELFF
TRBJ2-7	TRBV5-1	many	TRBD1	TGCGCCAGCAGCCCCTCCGGGACAGGGGGCCGGGAGCAGTACTTC	CASSPSGTGGREQYF
TRBJ1-2	TRBV5-1	many	-	TGCGCCAGCAGCCGGGACCCAGCTAACTATGGCTACACCTTC	CASSRDPANYGYTF
TRBJ1-1	TRBV7-8	-	-	TGTGCCAGCAGCTCCGGGCCCTCTCCGGCTTTCTTT	CASSSGPSPAFF
TRBJ2-3	TRBV28	many	-	TGTGCCAGCAGGTCCTACACAGATACGCAGTATTTT	CASRSYTDTQYF
TRBJ2-3	TRBV2	many	TRBD2	TGTGCCAGCAGTCTGACTAGCGGGAGAACTGATACGCAGTATTTT	CASSLTSGRTDTQYF
TRBJ2-7	TRBV20-1	-	TRBD2	TGCAGTGCTCGCCGCCTGACTAGCGGGAGGGCCGGCTACGAGCAGTACTTC	CSARRLTSGRAGYEQYF
TRBJ1-4	TRBV6-1	many	-	TGTGCCAGCGCTCAACAGGCAAATGAAAAACTGTTTTTT	CASAQQANEKLFF
TRBJ2-3	TRBV3-1	-	TRBD1	TGTGCCAGCAGCCAAGCGGAAGGGGACAGGGGAAGCACAGATACGCAGTATTTT	CASSQAEGDRGSTDTQYF
TRBJ2-7	TRBV3-1	many	-	TGTGCCAGCAGCCCCGGGCCCCCCTACGAGCAGTACTTC	CASSPGPPYEQYF
TRBJ1-5	TRBV27	-	-	TGTGCCAGCAGTTTCAGGGAAGGTGGGCAGCCCCAGCATTTT	CASSFREGGQPQHF
TRBJ2-1	TRBV29-1	many	TRBD1	TGCAGCGTGCAGACAGGGGGTGAGCAGTTCTTC	CSVQTGGEQFF
TRBJ2-7	TRBV5-1	many	TRBD2	TGCGCCAGCAGCTTGGGGGTTAGCGGGAGCCAGGACGAGCAGTACTTC	CASSLGVSGSQDEQYF
TRBJ1-2	TRBV19	many	TRBD1	TGTGCCAGTAGTACACGACAGGGTCAGTATGGCTACACCTTC	CASSTRQGQYGYTF
TRBJ1-4	TRBV19	many	-	TGTGCCAGTCCTCAGGGGCCTAATGAAAAACTGTTTTTT	CASPQGPNEKLFF
TRBJ2-2	TRBV14	many	TRBD1	TGTGCCAGCAGCCGTAATACAGGGGATGTGGGGGAGCTGTTTTTT	CASSRNTGDVGELFF
TRBJ2-3	TRBV3-1	-	TRBD2	TGTGCCAGCAGCCAAGAACTAGCGGGAGGGCCGCTGGCAGATACGCAGTGTTTT	CASSQELAGGPLADTQCF
TRBJ1-2	TRBV12-3/TRBV12-4	many	TRBD1	TGTGCCAGCAGTCAAAGACAGGGGAACTATGGCTACACCTTC	CASSQRQGNYGYTF
TRBJ2-6	TRBV9	-	-	TGTGCCAGCAGCGAACCCGACAGGTTTGACTCTGGGGTCAACGTCCTGACTTTC	CASSEPDRFDSGVNVLTF
TRBJ1-2	TRBV7-2	many	-	TGTGCCAGCAGCTTGCAGGTGGGCTACACCTTC	CASSLQVGYTF
TRBJ2-2	TRBV12-3/TRBV12-4	many	TRBD2	TGTGCCAGCAGTCCACTAGCGGGAGGTCTCACCGGGGAGCTGTTTTTT	CASSPLAGGLTGELFF
TRBJ2-3	TRBV29-1	many	TRBD2	TGCAGCGTTGGTGCGGGAGGGCCTTCTCCTAGCACAGATACGCAGTATTTT	CSVGAGGPSPSTDTQYF
TRBJ2-2	TRBV4-2	many	TRBD2	TGTGCCAGCAGCCTGCTAGCGGGAGGCACCGGGGAGCTGTTTTTT	CASSLLAGGTGELFF
TRBJ2-5	TRBV20-1	many	TRBD1	TGCAGTGCTTTCTACCCCGGGACAGGGGGGTTCGAGACCCAGTACTTC	CSAFYPGTGGFETQYF
TRBJ2-7	TRBV12-3/TRBV12-4	many	-	TGTGCCAGCAGTTTTGGGGAGTATTACGAGCAGTACTTC	CASSFGEYYEQYF
TRBJ2-7	TRBV27	-	-	TGTGCCAGCGGGGGGGCCTTTTCCCACGAGCAGTACTTC	CASGGAFSHEQYF
TRBJ2-7	TRBV7-9	many	-	TGTGCCAGCAGCCCCCCAACAGACTCCTACGAGCAGTACTTC	CASSPPTDSYEQYF
TRBJ2-2	TRBV28	many	-	TGTGCCAGCAGTTTGAGTCGCCTAGTGGACACCGGGGAGCTGTTTTTT	CASSLSRLVDTGELFF
TRBJ2-1	TRBV13	many	-	TGTGCCAGCAGCTCGCGAGGGGACATGTGGAATGAGCAGTTCTTC	CASSSRGDMWNEQFF
TRBJ2-3	TRBV29-1	many	-	TGCAGCGGCCGGGGGCCCTGGGGCACGCAGTATTTT	CSGRGPWGTQYF
TRBJ2-7	TRBV20-1	many	-	TGCAGTGCTAGTCCCCCGGACGAATACGAGCAGTACTTC	CSASPPDEYEQYF
TRBJ2-7	TRBV6-6	many	-	TGTGCCAGCAGTTACTCTGGCAGCTCCTACGAGCAGTACTTC	CASSYSGSSYEQYF
TRBJ2-1	TRBV6-4	many	TRBD1	TGTGCCAGCAGTCGATATGGACAGGGGGCTGAGCAGTTCTTC	CASSRYGQGAEQFF
TRBJ1-3	TRBV3-1	-	TRBD1	TGTGCCAGCAGCCGAGGACAGGGGGCAAGTGGAAACACCATATATTTT	CASSRGQGASGNTIYF
TRBJ1-2	TRBV7-9	many	-	TGTGCCAGCAGCTTAGTCCCCGGACCTGGCGACACCTTC	CASSLVPGPGDTF
TRBJ2-7	TRBV29-1	many	-	TGCAGCGTTGAAGAGCGGCACGAGCAGTACTTC	CSVEERHEQYF
TRBJ2-1	TRBV9	many	-	TGTGCCAGCAGCGTAGAATCCGGGAGTTTGGAGTTCTTC	CASSVESGSLEFF
TRBJ1-5	TRBV19	-	-	TGTGCCAGTACCGCTACAGGGATCCATCAGCCCCAGCATTTT	CASTATGIHQPQHF